What follows describes a single T cell receptor beta chain. CDR3 size: 13 residues. CDR1 and CDR2 from the germline V gene are SGHNT and YENEEA. V gave up 1 base and J gave up 4 bases; unmatched junction bases: 1. This sample is drawn from a study of OX40 agonist ivuxolimab in advanced cancers. Study context: In this trial design, patients received ivuxolimab intravenously at 0.01 to 10 mg/kg every 2 weeks.

The protocol was immunoSEQ multiplex PCR, while the TCRdb copy is restricted to in-frame clones and leaves out a portion. Of fewer than 80,000 clones detected, about 90% appear once; the ten largest clones hold approximately 14%. The chain recombines TRBV11-3 with TRBJ2-7, with TRBD1 matching over 7 bases. This specimen was CD4+ or CD8+ T cells sorted from blood, taken in a trial of the OX40 agonist ivuxolimab. This receptor was identified in an adult with an advanced solid tumor such as melanoma, head and neck, liver or kidney cancer. In DNA, the CDR3 is TGTGCCAGCAGCTTAGGGGACAGTTACGAGCAGTACTTC. Translation: CASSLGDSYEQYF.